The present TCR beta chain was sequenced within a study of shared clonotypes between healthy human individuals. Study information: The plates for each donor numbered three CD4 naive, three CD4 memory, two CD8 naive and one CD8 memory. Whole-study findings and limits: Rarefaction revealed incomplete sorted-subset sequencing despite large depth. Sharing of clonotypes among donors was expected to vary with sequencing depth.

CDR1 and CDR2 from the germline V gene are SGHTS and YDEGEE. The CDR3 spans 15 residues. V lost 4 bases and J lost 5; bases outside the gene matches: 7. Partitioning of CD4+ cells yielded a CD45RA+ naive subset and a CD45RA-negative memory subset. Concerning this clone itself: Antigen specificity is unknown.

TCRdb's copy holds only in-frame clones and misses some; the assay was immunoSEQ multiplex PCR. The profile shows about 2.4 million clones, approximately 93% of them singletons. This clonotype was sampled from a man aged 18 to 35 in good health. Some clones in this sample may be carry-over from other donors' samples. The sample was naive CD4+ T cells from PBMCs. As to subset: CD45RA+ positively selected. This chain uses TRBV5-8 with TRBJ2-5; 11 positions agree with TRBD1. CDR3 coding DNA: TGTGCCAGCAGCGCTACGGACAGGGGGCGGGAGACCCAGTACTTC. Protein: CASSATDRGRETQYF.